This is a list of T cell receptor beta chains from one sample in a study of blood T cell repertoires in COVID-19. The protocol was immunoSEQ multiplex PCR, while the TCRdb copy is restricted to in-frame clones and leaves out a portion. The sample has about 190,000 clones; 82% are singletons. What was sequenced was peripheral blood. These receptors all stem from an elderly woman with active or convalescent COVID-19. CDR3s include the opening cysteine and the closing phenylalanine or tryptophan.

v_call: TRBV5-1
j_call: TRBJ1-2
cdr3_aa: CASSSRTSPGGYTF

v_call: TRBV7-3
j_call: TRBJ2-3
cdr3_aa: CASSLTKGGPAGASADTQYF

v_call: TRBV4-1
j_call: TRBJ2-5
cdr3_aa: CASSQVNLMLETQYF

v_call: TRBV7-2
j_call: TRBJ2-1
cdr3_aa: CASSLRDNMINEQFF

v_call: TRBV13
j_call: TRBJ2-1
cdr3_aa: CASSLSRYNEQFF

v_call: TRBV19
j_call: TRBJ1-5
cdr3_aa: CASSIYNQPQHF

v_call: TRBV3-1/TRBV3-2
j_call: TRBJ2-7
cdr3_aa: CASNPSASPYEQYF

v_call: TRBV19
j_call: TRBJ2-3
cdr3_aa: CASRTGLGTDTQYF

v_call: TRBV5-1
j_call: TRBJ1-2
cdr3_aa: CASSRVPGNYGYTF

v_call: TRBV27
j_call: TRBJ1-1
cdr3_aa: CASSPAGTAEEAFF

v_call: TRBV6-5
j_call: TRBJ1-5
cdr3_aa: CASIPGQTNQPQHF

v_call: TRBV18
j_call: TRBJ1-1
cdr3_aa: CASSIGQGAGTEAFF

v_call: TRBV15
j_call: TRBJ1-1
cdr3_aa: CATSITGGRTEAFF

v_call: TRBV3-1/TRBV3-2
j_call: TRBJ2-7
cdr3_aa: CASSHPGDEQYF

v_call: TRBV9
j_call: TRBJ2-7
cdr3_aa: CASSPLAGFSYEQYF

v_call: TRBV5-1
j_call: TRBJ2-3
cdr3_aa: CASSFTGVIDTQYF

v_call: TRBV28
j_call: TRBJ2-7
cdr3_aa: CASISSGSAYEQYF

v_call: TRBV30
j_call: TRBJ1-1
cdr3_aa: CAWSRRTEAFF

v_call: TRBV5-1
j_call: TRBJ1-3
cdr3_aa: CASSQQGKSSGNTIYF

v_call: TRBV3-1/TRBV3-2
j_call: TRBJ1-2
cdr3_aa: CASSLGGSYYGYTF

v_call: TRBV30
j_call: TRBJ2-1
cdr3_aa: CAWRALAGGPGEQFF

v_call: TRBV6-6
j_call: TRBJ2-1
cdr3_aa: CASSPGGGRPSYNEQFF

v_call: TRBV4-1
j_call: TRBJ2-1
cdr3_aa: CASSPRLAGRGNEQFF

v_call: TRBV2
j_call: TRBJ2-3
cdr3_aa: CASVPFLSDTQYF

v_call: TRBV5-1
j_call: TRBJ1-1
cdr3_aa: CASSLENSRDTEAFF

v_call: TRBV7-9
j_call: TRBJ2-1
cdr3_aa: CASSSWTGNNEQFF

v_call: TRBV5-1
j_call: TRBJ2-7
cdr3_aa: CASSLGLGLQYEQYF

v_call: TRBV19
j_call: TRBJ1-3
cdr3_aa: CASSKGPGNTIYF

v_call: TRBV7-3
j_call: TRBJ1-2
cdr3_aa: CASSSQTGGVGYTF

v_call: TRBV13
j_call: TRBJ2-7
cdr3_aa: CASSLSRDYEQYF

v_call: TRBV19
j_call: TRBJ2-5
cdr3_aa: CATGAGRGTPFQETQYF

v_call: TRBV30
j_call: TRBJ1-5
cdr3_aa: CAWSADRGIVSNQPQHF

v_call: TRBV5-4
j_call: TRBJ2-1
cdr3_aa: CASSLQDNEQFF

v_call: TRBV10-3
j_call: TRBJ1-4
cdr3_aa: CAISDQGTATNEKLFF

v_call: TRBV5-1
j_call: TRBJ1-2
cdr3_aa: CASSSGAGGRYGYTF

v_call: TRBV5-6
j_call: TRBJ2-1
cdr3_aa: CASSFDRVAYNEQFF

v_call: TRBV5-4
j_call: TRBJ2-2
cdr3_aa: CASSSNTGFTGELFF

v_call: TRBV6-5
j_call: TRBJ1-5
cdr3_aa: CASSYRENQPQHF

v_call: TRBV3-1/TRBV3-2
j_call: TRBJ2-1
cdr3_aa: CASSQEGLYNEQFF

v_call: TRBV5-1
j_call: TRBJ2-2
cdr3_aa: CASQMTSGRSGELFF

v_call: TRBV5-1
j_call: TRBJ1-2
cdr3_aa: CASSPTGGINYGYTF

v_call: TRBV6-6
j_call: TRBJ1-4
cdr3_aa: CASTPREANEKLFF

v_call: TRBV13
j_call: TRBJ2-3
cdr3_aa: CASSPRDRITDTQYF

v_call: TRBV9
j_call: TRBJ2-3
cdr3_aa: CASTSDTGWNTQYF

v_call: TRBV6-5
j_call: TRBJ1-5
cdr3_aa: CASSYGAGNQPQHF